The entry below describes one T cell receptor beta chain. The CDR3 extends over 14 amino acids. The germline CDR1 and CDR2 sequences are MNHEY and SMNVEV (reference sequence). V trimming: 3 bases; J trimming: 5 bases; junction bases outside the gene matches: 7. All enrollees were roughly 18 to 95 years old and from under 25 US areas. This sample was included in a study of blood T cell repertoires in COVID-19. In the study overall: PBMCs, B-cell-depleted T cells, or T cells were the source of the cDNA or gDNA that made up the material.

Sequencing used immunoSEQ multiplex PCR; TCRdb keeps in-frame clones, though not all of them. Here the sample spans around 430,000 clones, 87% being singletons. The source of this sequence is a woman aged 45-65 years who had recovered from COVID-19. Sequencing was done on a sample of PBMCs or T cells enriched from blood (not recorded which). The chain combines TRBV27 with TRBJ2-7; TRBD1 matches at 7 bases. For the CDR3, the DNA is TGTGCCAGCAGTTTGAGTGGGACAGTCCACGAGCAGTACTTC. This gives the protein CASSLSGTVHEQYF.